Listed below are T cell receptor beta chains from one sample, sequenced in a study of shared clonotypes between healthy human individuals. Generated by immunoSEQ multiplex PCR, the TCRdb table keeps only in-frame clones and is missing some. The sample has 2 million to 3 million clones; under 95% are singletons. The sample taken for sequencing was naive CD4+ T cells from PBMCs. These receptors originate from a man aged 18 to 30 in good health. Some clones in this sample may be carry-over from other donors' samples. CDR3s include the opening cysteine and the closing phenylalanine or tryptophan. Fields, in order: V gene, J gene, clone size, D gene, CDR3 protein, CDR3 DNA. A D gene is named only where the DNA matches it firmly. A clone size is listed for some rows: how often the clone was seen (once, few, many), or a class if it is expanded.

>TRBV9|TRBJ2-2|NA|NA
CASSPKTANTGELFF
TGTGCCAGCAGCCCAAAGACAGCCAACACCGGGGAGCTGTTTTTT
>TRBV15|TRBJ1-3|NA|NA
CATSRDVRVTGNTIYF
TGTGCCACCAGCAGAGATGTACGGGTTACGGGAAACACCATATATTTT
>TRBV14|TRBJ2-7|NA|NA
CASSRSRGGSSYEQYF
TGTGCCAGCAGCCGATCTAGGGGGGGCAGCTCCTACGAGCAGTACTTC
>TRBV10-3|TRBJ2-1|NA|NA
CAISESIGRSYNEQFF
TGTGCCATCAGTGAGTCGATAGGGAGGTCCTACAATGAGCAGTTCTTC
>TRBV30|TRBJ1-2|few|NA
CAWSVSLSYGYTF
TGTGCCTGGAGTGTATCCCTTAGCTATGGCTACACCTTC
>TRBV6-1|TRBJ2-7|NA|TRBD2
CASSVSGTSVYEQYF
TGTGCCAGCAGTGTCTCCGGGACTAGCGTCTACGAGCAGTACTTC
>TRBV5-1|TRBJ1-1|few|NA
CASSQSRLLTEAFF
TGCGCCAGCAGCCAGAGCCGACTGCTTACTGAAGCTTTCTTT
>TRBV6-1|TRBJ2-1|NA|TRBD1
CASREAGGAGNEQFF
TGTGCCAGCAGGGAAGCAGGGGGCGCCGGGAATGAGCAGTTCTTC
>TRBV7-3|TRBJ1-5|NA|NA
CASSLESNQPQHF
TGTGCCAGCAGCTTGGAAAGCAATCAGCCCCAGCATTTT
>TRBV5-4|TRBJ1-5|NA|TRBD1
CASSLEGQGPKHF
TGTGCCAGCAGCTTGGAGGGACAGGGGCCCAAGCATTTT
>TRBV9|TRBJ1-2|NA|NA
CASSGSPSNGYGYTF
TGTGCCAGCAGCGGGAGTCCTTCGAACGGGTATGGCTACACCTTC
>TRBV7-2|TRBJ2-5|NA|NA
CASSWSRETQYF
TGTGCCAGCAGCTGGTCCCGGGAGACCCAGTACTTC
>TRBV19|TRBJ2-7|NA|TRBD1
CASSNHLRPPGTGDHEQYF
TGTGCCAGTAGTAACCACCTAAGGCCTCCCGGGACAGGGGACCACGAGCAGTACTTC
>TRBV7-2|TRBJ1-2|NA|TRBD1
CASSPDRTHGYTF
TGTGCCAGCAGTCCGGACAGGACCCATGGCTACACCTTC
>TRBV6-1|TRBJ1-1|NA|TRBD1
CASLGQMNTEAFF
TGTGCCAGCTTGGGACAGATGAACACTGAAGCTTTCTTT
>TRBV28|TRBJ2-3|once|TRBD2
CASSFSWGTSGRDTQYF
TGTGCCAGCAGTTTCAGCTGGGGGACTAGCGGGAGGGATACGCAGTATTTT
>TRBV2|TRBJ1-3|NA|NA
CASSDLGLLGNTIYF
TGTGCCAGCAGTGATCTGGGACTGTTGGGAAACACCATATATTTT
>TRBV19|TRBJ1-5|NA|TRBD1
CASSIQGAVNQPQHF
TGTGCCAGTAGCATACAGGGGGCGGTTAATCAGCCCCAGCATTTT
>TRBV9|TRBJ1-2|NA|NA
CASSSAGGRWEGYTF
TGTGCCAGCAGCTCAGCCGGGGGGCGATGGGAAGGCTACACCTTC
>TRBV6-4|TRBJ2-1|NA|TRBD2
CASSDFLAGEQFF
TGTGCCAGCAGTGACTTTCTAGCGGGTGAGCAGTTCTTC
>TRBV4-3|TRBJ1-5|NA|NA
CASSQDRDIGAQPRHF
TGCGCCAGCAGCCAAGATCGGGACATAGGGGCACAGCCCCGGCATTTT
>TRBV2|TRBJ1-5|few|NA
CASNWGNQPQHF
TGTGCCAGCAATTGGGGCAATCAGCCCCAGCATTTT
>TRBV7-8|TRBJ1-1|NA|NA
CASSLRAGNTEAFF
TGTGCCAGCAGCTTAAGGGCGGGGAACACTGAAGCTTTCTTT
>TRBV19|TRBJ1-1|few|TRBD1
CASSITAGGDGAFF
TGTGCCAGTAGTATCACGGCAGGGGGCGATGGAGCTTTCTTT
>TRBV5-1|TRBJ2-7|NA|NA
CASSLSPGPHEQYF
TGCGCCAGCAGCTTGTCCCCGGGTCCCCACGAGCAGTACTTC
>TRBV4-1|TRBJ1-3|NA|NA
CASSQDFQAPGTGNTIYF
TGCGCCAGCAGCCAAGATTTCCAGGCTCCAGGGACTGGAAACACCATATATTTT
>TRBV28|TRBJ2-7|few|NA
CASSPGGGQYYEQYF
TGTGCCAGCAGCCCGGGCGGGGGACAGTACTACGAGCAGTACTTC
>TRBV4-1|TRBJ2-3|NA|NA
CASSQVGLAMDTQYF
TGCGCCAGCAGCCAAGTGGGTCTAGCCATGGATACGCAGTATTTT
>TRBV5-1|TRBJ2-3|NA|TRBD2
CASSLEPSGEDTQYF
TGCGCCAGCAGCTTGGAGCCTAGCGGAGAAGATACGCAGTATTTT
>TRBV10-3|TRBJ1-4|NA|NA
CAISESSSQNEKLFF
TGTGCCATCAGTGAGTCGAGTTCGCAAAATGAAAAACTGTTTTTT
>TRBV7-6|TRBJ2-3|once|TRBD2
CASSSYPRSSGRAVAKQYF
TGTGCCAGCAGCTCTTACCCAAGATCTAGCGGGAGGGCCGTGGCTAAGCAGTATTTT
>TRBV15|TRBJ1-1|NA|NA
CATSRVEAEAFF
TGTGCCACCAGCAGAGTGGAGGCTGAAGCTTTCTTT
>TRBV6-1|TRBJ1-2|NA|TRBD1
CASSDQGAGGYTF
TGTGCCAGCAGTGATCAGGGGGCGGGTGGCTACACCTTC
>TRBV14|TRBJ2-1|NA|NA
CASSQEPGVYNEQFF
TGTGCCAGCAGCCAAGAGCCAGGGGTATACAATGAGCAGTTCTTC